This T cell receptor (beta chain) was profiled in a study of graft-versus-host responses after intestinal transplantation. Remarks on this clone: What it binds is not known.

Produced via immunoSEQ multiplex PCR; TCRdb's table is partial and in-frame only. The table has almost 85,000 clones, 75% to 95% seen once. The CDR3 covers 15 residues. J gave up 3 bases and V 4 bases, and 2 bases lay outside the gene matches. The V gene's germline CDR1 is LNHDA and CDR2 SQIVND (reference sequence). This receptor was obtained from a human donor who received an intestinal transplant. The chain employs TRBV19 and TRBJ1-6, with 8 bases that match TRBD1. Sequences were derived from unstimulated CD4+ T cells sorted from spleen or lymph node cells, sampled before intestinal transplant. CDR3 amino acids: CASSRTGSYNSPLHF. Written as DNA, the CDR3 is TGTGCCAGTAGTAGGACAGGGAGCTATAATTCACCCCTCCACTTT.